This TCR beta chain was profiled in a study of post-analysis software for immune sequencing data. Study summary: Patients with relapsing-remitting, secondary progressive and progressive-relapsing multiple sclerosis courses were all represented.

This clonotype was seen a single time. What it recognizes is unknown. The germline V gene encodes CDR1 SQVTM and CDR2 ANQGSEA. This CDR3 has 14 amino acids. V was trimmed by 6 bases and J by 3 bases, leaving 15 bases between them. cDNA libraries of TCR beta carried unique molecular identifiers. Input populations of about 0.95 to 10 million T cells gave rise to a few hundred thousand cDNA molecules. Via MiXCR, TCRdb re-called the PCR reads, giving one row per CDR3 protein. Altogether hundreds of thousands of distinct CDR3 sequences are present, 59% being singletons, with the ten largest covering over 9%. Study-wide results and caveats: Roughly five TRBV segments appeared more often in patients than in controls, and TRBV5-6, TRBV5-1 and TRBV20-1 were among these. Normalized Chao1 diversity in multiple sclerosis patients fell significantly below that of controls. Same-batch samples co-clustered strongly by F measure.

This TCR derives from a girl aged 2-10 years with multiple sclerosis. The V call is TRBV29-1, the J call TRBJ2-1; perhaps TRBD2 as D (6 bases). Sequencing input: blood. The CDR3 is CSVVRDWDYNEQFF. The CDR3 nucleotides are TGCAGCGTGGTCCGGGACTGGGACTACAATGAGCAGTTCTTC.